Listed below are T cell receptor beta chains from one sample, sequenced in a study of OX40 agonist ivuxolimab in advanced cancers. Method: immunoSEQ multiplex PCR; TCRdb's copy keeps in-frame clones and lacks some. The data show 50,000 to 55,000 clones, with 81% seen just once and about 0.69% held by the top ten. This material consisted of CD4+ or CD8+ T cells sorted from blood, taken in a trial of the OX40 agonist ivuxolimab. The receptor source for this set is an adult with an advanced solid tumor such as melanoma, head and neck, liver or kidney cancer. Both conserved end residues are part of each CDR3. The D gene is left open where the match is weak. Some rows mark clone size as missing; the rest say once, few, many or name a class of expanded clone.

clone_size: -; d_call: -; cdr3_length: 15; j_call: TRBJ1-2; v_call: TRBV6-4; cdr3_nt: TGTGCCAGCAGTGACACGGGGCTATCTAACTATGGCTACACCTTC; cdr3_aa: CASSDTGLSNYGYTF
clone_size: -; d_call: -; cdr3_length: 14; j_call: TRBJ1-1; v_call: TRBV7-3; cdr3_nt: TGTGCCAGCAGCTTAGTCGGCATGAACACTGAAGCTTTCTTT; cdr3_aa: CASSLVGMNTEAFF
clone_size: -; d_call: -; cdr3_length: 12; j_call: TRBJ2-7; v_call: TRBV6-5; cdr3_nt: TGTGCCAGCTCGATAAACTCCTACGAGCAGTACTTC; cdr3_aa: CASSINSYEQYF
clone_size: -; d_call: -; cdr3_length: 14; j_call: TRBJ2-3; v_call: TRBV18; cdr3_nt: TGTGCCAGCTCACTTGATATGAATGGAGATACGCAGTATTTT; cdr3_aa: CASSLDMNGDTQYF
clone_size: few; d_call: TRBD1; cdr3_length: 16; j_call: TRBJ1-4; v_call: TRBV7-8; cdr3_nt: TGTGCCAGCAGCCAGCCCACGACAGGGGGTAATGAAAAACTGTTTTTT; cdr3_aa: CASSQPTTGGNEKLFF
clone_size: -; d_call: -; cdr3_length: 15; j_call: TRBJ1-2; v_call: TRBV28; cdr3_nt: TGTGCCAGCACCCAGGGTGCGGGGATTGCTAGGGGCTACACCTTC; cdr3_aa: CASTQGAGIARGYTF
clone_size: -; d_call: -; cdr3_length: 17; j_call: TRBJ2-7; v_call: TRBV10-3; cdr3_nt: TGTGCCATCAGTCGACTACCGGACAGTGGCAGCTCCTACGAGCAGTACTTC; cdr3_aa: CAISRLPDSGSSYEQYF
clone_size: -; d_call: -; cdr3_length: 17; j_call: TRBJ1-4; v_call: TRBV6-4; cdr3_nt: TGTGCCAGCAGGCAGCCGAAAAAACAGGACCTTAATGAAAAACTGTTTTTT; cdr3_aa: CASRQPKKQDLNEKLFF
clone_size: -; d_call: -; cdr3_length: 14; j_call: TRBJ1-1; v_call: TRBV5-1; cdr3_nt: TGCGCCAGCAGCTTGGGGTTAGGGGACACTGAAGCTTTCTTT; cdr3_aa: CASSLGLGDTEAFF
clone_size: -; d_call: -; cdr3_length: 15; j_call: TRBJ1-2; v_call: TRBV4-1; cdr3_nt: TGCGCCAGCAGCCAGCTACAGGGCCTGGCCTATGGCTACACCTTC; cdr3_aa: CASSQLQGLAYGYTF
clone_size: -; d_call: TRBD1; cdr3_length: 16; j_call: TRBJ2-5; v_call: TRBV11-2; cdr3_nt: TGTGCCAGCAGCCGTCCCCCGGGACAGGTCCCGGAGACCCAGTACTTC; cdr3_aa: CASSRPPGQVPETQYF
clone_size: medium-sized; d_call: TRBD1; cdr3_length: 16; j_call: TRBJ1-2; v_call: TRBV14; cdr3_nt: TGTGCCAGCAGCGACCCGGGACAGGGGGGCCTCTATGGCTACACCTTC; cdr3_aa: CASSDPGQGGLYGYTF
clone_size: -; d_call: -; cdr3_length: 14; j_call: TRBJ2-3; v_call: TRBV2; cdr3_nt: TGTGCCAGCAGTGAGGAGGAGGGCCCAGATACGCAGTATTTT; cdr3_aa: CASSEEEGPDTQYF
clone_size: -; d_call: TRBD1; cdr3_length: 13; j_call: TRBJ1-2; v_call: TRBV19; cdr3_nt: TGTGCCATAAGGGACAGGGGCGCCCATGGCTACACCTTC; cdr3_aa: CAIRDRGAHGYTF
clone_size: -; d_call: TRBD2; cdr3_length: 16; j_call: TRBJ2-7; v_call: TRBV7-3; cdr3_nt: TGTGCCAGCAGCTTACCATCCCAACGGGAGGCCTACGAGCAGTACTTC; cdr3_aa: CASSLPSQREAYEQYF
clone_size: -; d_call: TRBD1; cdr3_length: 15; j_call: TRBJ2-5; v_call: TRBV9; cdr3_nt: TGTGCCAGCAGCAATCGGACAGGGTCAACGGAGACCCAGTACTTC; cdr3_aa: CASSNRTGSTETQYF
clone_size: -; d_call: TRBD1; cdr3_length: 18; j_call: TRBJ1-2; v_call: TRBV2; cdr3_nt: TGTGCCAGCAGTCAGTCGGCGGGACAGGGAGAGGGGAATTATGGCTACACCTTC; cdr3_aa: CASSQSAGQGEGNYGYTF
clone_size: once; d_call: TRBD2; cdr3_length: 15; j_call: TRBJ2-7; v_call: TRBV6-1; cdr3_nt: TGTGCCAGCAGTGAACGGCGGGGGTCCGTTTACGAGCAGTACTTC; cdr3_aa: CASSERRGSVYEQYF
clone_size: few; d_call: -; cdr3_length: 15; j_call: TRBJ1-5; v_call: TRBV18; cdr3_nt: TGTGCCAGCTCACCAACGGGGGGTTTCGGTCAGCCCCAGCATTTT; cdr3_aa: CASSPTGGFGQPQHF
clone_size: few; d_call: TRBD1; cdr3_length: 14; j_call: TRBJ1-1; v_call: TRBV27; cdr3_nt: TGTGCCAGCAGGCGCCAGGGACAGAGCGCCGAAGCTTTCTTT; cdr3_aa: CASRRQGQSAEAFF